The entry that follows covers one TCR beta chain sequence. The antigen is unknown. Assay: immunoSEQ multiplex PCR; the TCRdb copy retains only in-frame clones and omits some. The data contain hundreds of thousands of clones, about nine tenths of them singletons. This specimen comes from a study of Ad26.COV2.S vaccination and SARS-CoV-2 variants. The overall study: The vaccine Ad26.COV2.S was put into the muscle once, or twice with 56 days between.

CDR3 size: 14 residues. CDR1 is LGHDT and CDR2 is YNNKEL in the germline V gene (reference sequence). The V end was cut by 3 bases, the J end by 3 bases, with 12 bases between. The treatment is: some 19 received Ad26.COV2.S at low or high dose, single or two shots; roughly five received placebo; per-sample allocation not given. Samples came from day 63 after the first vaccine or placebo injection. Study-wide results and limits: Measurements of TCR breadth and depth may have given underestimates of the total T cell responses. Individuals receiving vaccine had higher spike-specific TCR breadth than placebo recipients did.

The sequencing used peripheral blood, collected in a trial of Ad26.COV2.S vaccine versus placebo. V gene TRBV3-1 (or the pseudogene TRBV3-2) combines with J gene TRBJ2-7, with D possibly matching TRBD1 (6 bases). The receptor comes from a person between 18 and 65 years old who received the Ad26.COV2.S COVID-19 vaccine or a placebo. In DNA, the CDR3 is TGTGCCAGCAGCCACCGGGACATAGACTACGAGCAGTACTTC. Protein sequence: CASSHRDIDYEQYF.